A selection of T cell receptor beta chains follows, all from one sample in a study of vaccination effects on CD4 cells after COVID-19. Their antigens are not known. Only in-frame clones appear in the TCRdb table, and some are missing; sequencing was by immunoSEQ multiplex PCR. The sample yields roughly 67,000 clones, over 70% seen once. This specimen consisted of CD4+ T cells from PBMCs cultured with SARS-CoV-2 spike peptides, obtained before COVID-19 vaccination. These receptors all come from a human donor who received a COVID-19 vaccine. Both conserved end residues are part of each CDR3. The D gene is left open where the match is weak. Clone size, where shown, is once, few, many, or a class for clones that have expanded.

-,TRBJ2-2,TRBV7-2,-,TGTGCCAGCAGCTTATCTAACACCGGGGAGCTGTTTTTT,CASSLSNTGELFF
-,TRBJ1-3,TRBV12-3/TRBV12-4,-,TGTGCCAGCAGTTTCCCCGGAACCACCATATATTTT,CASSFPGTTIYF
-,TRBJ2-5,TRBV5-1,few,TGCGCCAGCAGCTTGGCCAGCGGGTTTGAAGAGACCCAGTACTTC,CASSLASGFEETQYF
-,TRBJ1-1,TRBV11-1,few,TGTGCCAGCAGCTTTCACAGCGACACTGAAGCTTTCTTT,CASSFHSDTEAFF
-,TRBJ1-6,TRBV9,once,TGTGCCAGCAGCGACCTACCGGGGTCACCCCTCCACTTT,CASSDLPGSPLHF
-,TRBJ1-1,TRBV7-9,-,TGTGCCAGCAGCCCCCTATGGGATCTCACTGAAGCTTTCTTT,CASSPLWDLTEAFF
TRBD1,TRBJ2-5,TRBV19,-,TGTGCCAGTAGACCCGGGACAGGGATACAAGAGACCCAGTACTTC,CASRPGTGIQETQYF
TRBD1,TRBJ2-1,TRBV24-1,-,TGTGCCACCAGTGATCCCACAGGGGAATCCTACAATGAGCAGTTCTTC,CATSDPTGESYNEQFF
TRBD1,TRBJ1-4,TRBV7-2,-,TGTGCCAGCAGCCTTAGGGGGGCTCTCGGGACAGCGAATGAAAAACTGTTTTTT,CASSLRGALGTANEKLFF
TRBD1,TRBJ1-1,TRBV5-4,-,TGTGCCAGCAGCCCGGGACAGGGGGCTGGCGAAGCTTTCTTT,CASSPGQGAGEAFF
-,TRBJ2-2,TRBV7-3,-,TGTGCCAGCAGCCCACAACATATGCCCACCGGGGAGCTGTTTTTT,CASSPQHMPTGELFF
-,TRBJ1-5,TRBV7-2,few,TGTGCCAGCAGCTTAACAGGACGCAATCAGCCCCAGCATTTT,CASSLTGRNQPQHF
TRBD1,TRBJ1-1,TRBV18,-,TGTGCCAGCTCACAGACAGGGGGTGAAACTGAAGCTTTCTTT,CASSQTGGETEAFF
TRBD1,TRBJ1-2,TRBV27,-,TGTGCCAGCAGTTTACAGGGGACAGGGGGCCTCTATGGCTACACCTTC,CASSLQGTGGLYGYTF
-,TRBJ1-2,TRBV12-3/TRBV12-4,-,TGTGCCAGCAGTTTAGCCGGGATAGGAGGCTACACCTTC,CASSLAGIGGYTF
-,TRBJ1-1,TRBV6-2/TRBV6-3,-,TGTGCCAGCAGTTACGTGGGGTTGGTGAGCACTGAAGCTTTCTTT,CASSYVGLVSTEAFF
-,TRBJ1-2,TRBV6-6,-,TGTGCCAGCATTCACAACCCGGGGTATGGCTACACCTTC,CASIHNPGYGYTF